This T cell receptor (beta chain) emerged from a study of regulatory T cells in long-lasting Graves disease. Study findings and constraints: There was favoring of TRBV28, TRBJ1-2 and TRBJ2-5 in persistent disease.

HTBI primers from iRepertoire and Arm-PCR of CDR3 regions yielded the TCR beta libraries. TCRdb reanalysed the multiplex PCR reads using MiXCR and keeps one entry per CDR3 protein. The table lists around 450,000 distinct CDR3 sequences, just under 15% of them singletons, with approximately 15% in the top ten. Germline CDR1 reads SGHVS; CDR2 reads FQNEAQ. The CDR3 is 17 amino acids. With respect to this clonotype: Its antigen remains unidentified. Relative to the germline gene, one junction end is altered; a read error may explain this.

Specified time point: newly diagnosed GD, antithyroid drugs for less than 3 months. PBMCs provided the RNA from which the TCR library was made. A further study also used this sample, focusing on T cells in Graves' hyperthyroidism and ophthalmopathy. That source adds: The HTBI primer set served for first-round RT-PCR of the TCR CDR3. From stable hyperthyroidism, ophthalmopathy was separated by a 13 V-J model.

This chain uses TRBV7-8 with TRBJ2-2; 13 bases are a match to TRBD2. Specimen: peripheral blood mononuclear cells (PBMCs), collected at new diagnosis, from a patient treated with antithyroid drugs. This sequence was found in a woman in her twenties or thirties with Graves disease. DNA for the CDR3: TGTGCAAGCAAACGACTAGCGGGAGGAAAGGATGCCGGGGAGCTGTTTTTT. It specifies CASKRLAGGKDAGELFF.